The 6 T cell receptor beta chains below all came from one sample that was sequenced in a study of response to subunit inactivated influenza vaccine. From the RT-PCR reads, TCRdb called clonotypes with MiXCR, one entry per CDR3 protein. The sample includes about 780,000 distinct CDR3 sequences, about 18% seen only once; the top ten take roughly a tenth. Material: PBMCs from blood, obtained roughly 5 days after vaccination. These receptors were obtained from a middle-aged man who received an inactivated influenza vaccine.

The V and J genes are TRBV14 and TRBJ1-6; D is undetermined. Germline values: CDR1 SGHDN, CDR2 FVKESK. The CDR3 contains 12 residues. V gave up 0 bases and J gave up 12 bases, with 6 bases separating them. The CDR3 spells CASSQDAGPLHF. As DNA, the CDR3 is TGTGCCAGCAGCCAAGACGCCGGACCCCTCCACTTT.

This sequence joins TRBV6-2 or TRBV6-3 and TRBJ2-7, with 8 bases matching TRBD1. Germline V CDR1 and CDR2: MNHEY, SVGEGT. The CDR3 runs 15 residues. J lost 3 bases, V lost 6 bases, and 10 bases had no gene match. The CDR3 protein is CASRSTRTGRYEQYF. Written as DNA, the CDR3 is TGTGCCAGCAGATCCACCCGGACAGGGCGCTACGAGCAGTACTTC.

The table lists this clonotype with a few counts. This chain uses TRBV20-1 with TRBJ1-1; the match to TRBD1 covers 9 bases. The CDR3 sequence is 17 residues long. V shed 3 bases and J 1 base; nucleotides not matched to a gene: 12. Per the germline V gene, CDR1 is DFQATT and CDR2 is SNEGSKA (reference sequence). Here the CDR3 DNA reads TGCAGTGCTAGTCGACAGGGGGTACCGTGGGGGAACACTGAAGCTTTCTTT. This sequence encodes CSASRQGVPWGNTEAFF.

The genes are TRBV20-1 and TRBJ2-1; 7 positions match TRBD2. The germline V gene has CDR1 DFQATT and CDR2 SNEGSKA (reference sequence). With 3 bases clipped from V and 3 bases from J, the junction kept 8 bases outside the gene matches. The CDR3 is 15 amino acids. CDR3 region: CSARESGILYNEQFF. Here the CDR3 DNA reads TGCAGTGCTAGGGAAAGCGGGATCCTCTACAATGAGCAGTTCTTC.

Only a few counts were recorded for this clonotype. The rearrangement uses TRBV27 and TRBJ2-7, with D possibly matching TRBD1 (5 bases). CDR1 and CDR2 (germline): MNHEY, SMNVEV (reference sequence). The V gene lost 1 base and the J gene lost 2 bases, with 15 bases spanning the gap. This CDR3 has 16 residues. DNA of the CDR3: TGTGCCAGCAGTTTATTTAGGACACGCCTAACCTACGAGCAGTACTTC. It codes for CASSLFRTRLTYEQYF.

The chain employs TRBV7-8 and TRBJ2-1; D possibly corresponds to TRBD2 (6 bases). Germline V gene data show CDR1 as SGHVS and CDR2 as FQNEAQ. The CDR3 is 15 amino acids. The germline V and J ends were trimmed by 5 bases and 0 bases, with 11 bases remaining between them. CDR3 DNA sequence: TGTGCCAGCAGCGCTAGCGTCACCTCCTACAATGAGCAGTTCTTC. Protein: CASSASVTSYNEQFF. The full variable domain, completed using reference TRBV7-8 and TRBJ2-1, is GAGVSQSPRYKVAKRGQDVALRCDPISGHVSLFWYQQALGQGPEFLTYFQNEAQLDKSGLPSDRFFAERPEGSVSTLKIQRTQQEDSAVYLCASSASVTSYNEQFFGPGTRLTVL.